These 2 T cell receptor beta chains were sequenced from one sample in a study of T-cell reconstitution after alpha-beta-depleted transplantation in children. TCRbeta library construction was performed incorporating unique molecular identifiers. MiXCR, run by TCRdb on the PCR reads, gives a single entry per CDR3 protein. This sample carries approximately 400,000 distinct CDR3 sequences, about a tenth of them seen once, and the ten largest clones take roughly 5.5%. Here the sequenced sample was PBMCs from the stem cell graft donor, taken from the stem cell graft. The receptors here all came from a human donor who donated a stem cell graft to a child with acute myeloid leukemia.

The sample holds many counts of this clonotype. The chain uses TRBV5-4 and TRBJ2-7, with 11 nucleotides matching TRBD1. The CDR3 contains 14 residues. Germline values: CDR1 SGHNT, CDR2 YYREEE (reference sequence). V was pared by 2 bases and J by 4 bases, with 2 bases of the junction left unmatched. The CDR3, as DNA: TGTGCCAGCAGCTTCGGGACAGGGGGTTACGAGCAGTACTTC. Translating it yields CASSFGTGGYEQYF.

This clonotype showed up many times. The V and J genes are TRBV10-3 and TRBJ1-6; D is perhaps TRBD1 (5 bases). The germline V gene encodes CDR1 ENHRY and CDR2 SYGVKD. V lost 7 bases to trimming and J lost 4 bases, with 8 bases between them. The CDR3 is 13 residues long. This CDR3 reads CAINTGYNSPLHF. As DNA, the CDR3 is TGTGCCATCAATACAGGATATAATTCACCCCTCCACTTT.